The 4 T cell receptor beta chains reported below all come from one sample, sequenced in a study of T cell changes during pregnancy in multiple sclerosis. Repertoires were generated with immunoSEQ multiplex PCR, while TCRdb's copy carries only in-frame clones and drops some. The sample holds tens of thousands of clones, more than 85% seen once. Sequencing used CD4+ T cells from peripheral blood mononuclear cells, obtained in the third trimester of pregnancy. These receptors all stem from a female donor in good health, enrolled as a control in a pregnancy study.

CDR3 loop: CASSQRSGGGAGLRGLGLYEQYF. The CDR3 DNA is TGTGCCAGCAGCCAGCGAAGCGGGGGGGGCGCAGGTTTGCGGGGCTTGGGTCTTTACGAGCAGTACTTC. The chain recombines TRBV4-2 with TRBJ2-7, with TRBD2 matching 10 bases. The trim removed 3 bases at V and 4 bases at J, leaving 30 bases unmatched. This CDR3 comprises 23 residues. Per germline, CDR1 LGHNA and CDR2 YNFKEQ.

Notes on this clone: This same CDR3 is encoded by further DNA sequences in the sample. V is TRBV13 and J is TRBJ1-6; 7 nucleotides line up with TRBD1. Looked up from germline, CDR1 is PRHDT and CDR2 is FYEKMQ (reference sequence). CDR3 length: 14 amino acids. Losses at the gene ends were 5 bases for V and 4 bases for J; bases not matched to a gene: 2. The CDR3 sequence is CASSPGQYNSPLHF. CDR3 coding DNA: TGTGCCAGCAGCCCGGGACAGTATAATTCACCCCTCCACTTT.

V usage is TRBV28 and J usage is TRBJ1-5; 8 bases are shared with TRBD1. Germline trimming cut 6 bases from V and 6 bases from J; bases unmatched to any gene: 10. This CDR3 contains 15 residues. CDR1 MDHEN and CDR2 SYDVKM come from the germline V gene. The CDR3 spells CASSPNDRGSQPQHF. The CDR3 DNA sequence: TGTGCCAGCAGCCCTAATGACAGGGGAAGTCAGCCCCAGCATTTT.

The chain couples TRBV6-5 to TRBJ1-5; 9 positions match TRBD1. Germline CDR1 MNHEY, CDR2 SVGAGI. This CDR3 is built from 15 residues. With V trimmed by 8 bases and J by 5 bases, 10 bases remained unmatched. The CDR3 DNA reads as TGTGCCAGCGGGAGTTCTGGGACAGGGCATCAGCCCCAGCATTTT. Protein sequence: CASGSSGTGHQPQHF.